The clone carrying this T cell receptor beta chain came up many times. The antigen remains undetermined. This sample is part of a study of regulatory T cells in long-lasting Graves disease. Study results and caveats: Persistent disease preferred TRBV28, TRBJ1-2 and TRBJ2-5.

This CDR3 is 17 amino acids long. The V and J ends lost 3 bases and 4 bases, in that order; junction bases with no gene match: 13. Looked up from germline, CDR1 is LNHDA and CDR2 is SQIVND (reference sequence). HTBI primers from iRepertoire and Arm-PCR of CDR3 regions yielded the TCR beta libraries. TCRdb analysed the multiplex PCR reads with MiXCR anew, one entry per CDR3 protein. The data hold approximately 540,000 distinct CDR3 sequences, with 12% observed a single time. As for time point: newly diagnosed GD, antithyroid drugs for less than 3 months. PBMC-extracted RNA yielded the TCR library. A further study also used this sample, focusing on T cells in Graves' hyperthyroidism and ophthalmopathy. That study adds: Lactation, pregnancy, other autoimmune disease or uncontrolled infection led to exclusion of patients. Diagnoses used clinical symptoms, serum thyroxine and TRAb, thyroid ultrasound and orbital computed tomography. Primed by the HTBI set, a first-round RT-PCR was run on the TCR CDR3.

The sequencing used peripheral blood mononuclear cells (PBMCs), collected at new diagnosis, from a patient treated with antithyroid drugs. The clonotype originates from a young woman with Graves disease. The chain has TRBV19 and TRBJ1-2, with TRBD1 identical over 8 bases. Written as DNA, the CDR3 is TGTGCCAGTAGTATCCCACCCGGACAGGGCGCACGCTATGGCTACACCTTC. Translated, it gives CASSIPPGQGARYGYTF.